This is a list of T cell receptor beta chains from one sample in a study of cytomegalovirus exposure and HLA in healthy donors. Some clones are missing from TCRdb's copy, which holds only in-frame ones; the method was immunoSEQ multiplex PCR. The table has about 140,000 clones, 80% seen once; the top ten hold just over 4.5%. Material for sequencing was PBMCs. Receptor source: a man aged 40-49 years in good health and CMV-seronegative. The CDR3 runs from the conserved cysteine through the conserved F or W. A D gene is named only where the DNA matches it firmly. The size of a clone is reported for some rows only, either as once, few or many, or as a class for expanded clones.

clone_size	v_call	d_call	j_call	cdr3_length	cdr3_aa	cdr3_nt
once	TRBV7-6	.	TRBJ2-1	18	CASSFGGPYQTRSGEQFF	TGTGCCAGCAGCTTCGGGGGGCCATACCAGACCCGGAGCGGTGAGCAGTTCTTC
.	TRBV4-1	.	TRBJ1-1	15	CASSQEGRGLTEAFF	TGCGCCAGCAGTCAAGAGGGGCGGGGGCTCACTGAAGCTTTCTTT
.	TRBV7-7	.	TRBJ2-3	15	CASSLEGLATDTQYF	TGTGCCAGCAGCTTAGAGGGACTCGCAACAGATACGCAGTATTTT
.	TRBV29-1	.	TRBJ1-6	13	CSVKLAGNSPLHF	TGCAGCGTTAAACTGGCCGGGAATTCACCCCTCCACTTT
.	TRBV10-3	.	TRBJ2-1	11	CAISQGNEQFF	TGTGCCATTTCACAGGGCAATGAGCAGTTCTTC
once	TRBV14	.	TRBJ2-7	13	CASSQDSVYEQYF	TGTGCCAGCAGCCAAGATTCGGTCTACGAGCAGTACTTC
.	TRBV5-1	TRBD2	TRBJ2-7	13	CASRREGSYEQYF	TGCGCCAGCAGGAGGGAGGGTTCCTACGAGCAGTACTTC
.	TRBV7-2	TRBD1	TRBJ2-7	14	CASSLAGTVYEQYF	TGTGCCAGCAGCTTAGCCGGGACAGTCTACGAGCAGTACTTC
.	TRBV7-9	TRBD1	TRBJ2-2	14	CASSPAQGAGELFF	TGTGCCAGCAGCCCTGCTCAGGGGGCCGGGGAGCTGTTTTTT
.	TRBV7-6	.	TRBJ2-5	17	CASSLETYAGRGETQYF	TGTGCCAGCAGCTTAGAAACATATGCGGGCCGAGGAGAGACCCAGTACTTC
.	TRBV29-1	.	TRBJ2-7	12	CSVEDNSYEQYF	TGCAGCGTTGAGGACAATTCCTACGAGCAGTACTTC
.	TRBV7-6	TRBD1	TRBJ2-7	15	CASSSGDRVLYEQYF	TGTGCCAGCAGCTCCGGGGACAGGGTGCTATACGAGCAGTACTTC
.	TRBV19	TRBD1	TRBJ1-5	15	CASSIVTGVNQPQHF	TGTGCCAGTAGTATAGTGACAGGGGTAAACCAGCCCCAGCATTTT
.	TRBV6-6	.	TRBJ2-3	15	CASSYLASGTDTQYF	TGTGCCAGCAGTTACCTGGCATCTGGCACAGATACGCAGTATTTT
.	TRBV7-9	TRBD1	TRBJ1-2	15	CASSLSDRPNYGYTF	TGTGCCAGCAGCCTATCGGACAGGCCTAACTATGGCTACACCTTC
.	TRBV7-9	.	TRBJ2-2	15	CASSLAQGFPGELFF	TGTGCCAGCAGCCTGGCCCAGGGATTCCCCGGGGAGCTGTTTTTT
.	TRBV7-9	.	TRBJ2-1	14	CASSLGSSYNEQFF	TGTGCCAGCAGCTTGGGCAGCTCCTACAATGAGCAGTTCTTC
.	TRBV4-1	.	TRBJ2-7	16	CASSQESAPRVDEQYF	TGCGCCAGCAGCCAAGAATCGGCCCCGAGGGTGGACGAGCAGTACTTC
.	TRBV7-8	TRBD1	TRBJ1-5	17	CASSLGFRDRVNQPQHF	TGTGCCAGCAGCTTAGGTTTCCGGGACAGGGTAAATCAGCCCCAGCATTTT
.	TRBV28	TRBD1	TRBJ1-5	14	CASNLPGQLSAQHF	TGTGCCAGCAACCTACCGGGACAGTTGTCCGCCCAGCATTTT
.	TRBV18	.	TRBJ1-1	16	CASSPNIRTENTEAFF	TGTGCCAGCTCACCAAACATACGGACAGAGAACACTGAAGCTTTCTTT
.	TRBV7-2	.	TRBJ2-5	14	CASSPRQVWETQYF	TGTGCCAGCAGCCCTCGACAGGTCTGGGAGACCCAGTACTTC
.	TRBV6-1	TRBD2	TRBJ2-3	15	CASSELAGRSDTQYF	TGTGCCAGCAGTGAACTAGCGGGGCGGTCAGATACGCAGTATTTT
.	TRBV2	TRBD1	TRBJ1-4	14	CASDSRGENEKLFF	TGTGCCAGCGACTCCAGGGGGGAAAATGAAAAACTGTTTTTT
few	TRBV5-6	.	TRBJ1-1	14	CASSKQLMNTEAFF	TGTGCCAGCAGCAAACAGCTGATGAACACTGAAGCTTTCTTT
.	TRBV5-4	TRBD2	TRBJ2-1	18	CASSLTRLAGGQSDEQFF	TGTGCCAGCAGCTTGACCCGACTAGCGGGGGGGCAATCGGATGAGCAGTTCTTC
.	TRBV7-2	.	TRBJ1-2	11	CASSLQVGYTF	TGTGCCAGCAGCTTACAGGTCGGCTACACCTTC
.	TRBV6-5	.	TRBJ1-2	13	CASSTDRNNGYTF	TGTGCCAGCAGTACCGACAGGAATAATGGCTACACCTTC
.	TRBV7-2	.	TRBJ2-3	15	CASSLQGGARGTQYF	TGTGCCAGCAGCTTACAGGGCGGGGCTCGGGGTACGCAGTATTTT
.	TRBV6-1	TRBD2	TRBJ2-5	16	CASSATSGGGRETQYF	TGTGCCAGCAGTGCGACTAGCGGGGGGGGCCGGGAGACCCAGTACTTC
.	TRBV19	.	TRBJ1-2	13	CASSQIGGDGYTF	TGTGCCAGTAGTCAGATTGGGGGGGACGGCTACACCTTC
.	TRBV7-2	.	TRBJ1-5	13	CASSPRVNQPQHF	TGTGCCAGCAGCCCACGGGTGAATCAGCCCCAGCATTTT
.	TRBV19	TRBD1	TRBJ1-2	16	CASSSRDRGELNGYTF	TGTGCCAGTAGTAGCCGGGACAGGGGAGAGCTAAATGGCTACACCTTC
.	TRBV27	.	TRBJ1-1	14	CASSLGGVDTEAFF	TGTGCCAGCAGTTTGGGAGGGGTCGATACTGAAGCTTTCTTT
.	TRBV6-5	.	TRBJ1-6	15	CASSYSGGAGSPLHF	TGTGCCAGCAGTTACTCGGGAGGGGCAGGTTCACCCCTCCACTTT
.	TRBV29-1	.	TRBJ2-2	13	CSVEEEMGGELFF	TGCAGCGTTGAGGAGGAGATGGGAGGGGAGCTGTTTTTT
.	TRBV5-1	TRBD1	TRBJ1-4	15	CASSLVGTGHEKLFF	TGCGCCAGCAGCTTGGTGGGGACAGGGCATGAAAAACTGTTTTTT
.	TRBV7-9	TRBD1	TRBJ2-5	12	CASSAGQGTQYF	TGTGCCAGCAGCGCTGGACAGGGGACCCAGTACTTC
.	TRBV28	.	TRBJ2-7	15	CASSQEGTAFYEQYF	TGTGCCAGCAGTCAGGAGGGGACAGCTTTCTACGAGCAGTACTTC
once	TRBV11-3	.	TRBJ2-7	13	CASSLEGSYEQYF	TGTGCCAGCAGCTTAGAGGGCAGCTACGAGCAGTACTTC
.	TRBV10-3	.	TRBJ2-7	17	CAISDPNLRAATYEQYF	TGTGCCATCAGTGACCCCAACTTGCGGGCTGCAACCTACGAGCAGTACTTC
few	TRBV10-3	TRBD1	TRBJ1-1	15	CAIRGQELTNTEAFF	TGTGCCATCAGAGGACAGGAATTAACGAACACTGAAGCTTTCTTT
.	TRBV18	TRBD1	TRBJ2-2	15	CASSPGQVNTGELFF	TGTGCCAGCTCACCGGGACAGGTGAACACCGGGGAGCTGTTTTTT
.	TRBV6-1	TRBD2	TRBJ2-1	14	CASSEGLAFDEQFF	TGTGCCAGCAGTGAAGGACTAGCGTTCGATGAGCAGTTCTTC
.	TRBV7-2	TRBD2	TRBJ2-5	14	CASSRGGAKETQYF	TGTGCCAGCAGCCGCGGGGGGGCGAAAGAGACCCAGTACTTC
.	TRBV19	.	TRBJ2-5	13	CASSIPLQETQYF	TGTGCCAGTAGTATTCCGTTGCAAGAGACCCAGTACTTC
.	TRBV19	TRBD1	TRBJ1-4	17	CASTAGGPPATNEKLFF	TGTGCCAGTACCGCAGGGGGCCCCCCTGCAACTAATGAAAAACTGTTTTTT
.	TRBV6-5	.	TRBJ1-5	15	CASTYGRESDQPQHF	TGTGCCAGCACCTACGGACGGGAATCGGATCAGCCCCAGCATTTT
.	TRBV19	TRBD1	TRBJ1-2	19	CASSIVTQGERRMGYGYTF	TGTGCCAGTAGTATCGTCACACAGGGGGAGAGGCGGATGGGTTATGGCTACACCTTC
once	TRBV29-1	TRBD2	TRBJ2-7	15	CSVVGGDSGVYEQYF	TGCAGCGTTGTGGGGGGAGATAGCGGGGTCTACGAGCAGTACTTC
.	TRBV10-1	.	TRBJ2-5	13	CAGSGQYQETQYF	TGCGCCGGCAGCGGACAGTACCAAGAGACCCAGTACTTC